The next 9 T cell receptor beta chains were all read from a single sample in a study of identical twins. TCRdb re-called the 5' RACE reads with MiXCR, one entry per CDR3 protein. The sample lists around 1.7 million distinct CDR3 sequences, about 31% occurring once. Material: cord blood. These TCRs come from a newborn girl in good health.

This clonotype has more than one count but fewer than ten. This chain joins TRBV12-3 or TRBV12-4 and TRBJ2-5; perhaps TRBD1 as D (6 bases). Gene TRBJ2-4 matches the end of the DNA better, so the J call may be wrong. The CDR3 length is 15 residues. The CDR3 bases are TGTGCCAGCAGTGTGACAGGTCGGGACCTTAACATTCAGTACTTC. It encodes CASSVTGRDLNIQYF.

In its sample, this clonotype was seen many times. V is TRBV3-1 and J is TRBJ2-4; D possibly uses TRBD1 or TRBD2 (5 bases each). The CDR3 length is 15 residues. V was trimmed by 1 base and J by 3 bases, leaving 10 bases between them. Germline CDR1 and CDR2: LGHDT and YNNKEL (reference sequence). The CDR3 loop reads CASSQVGVIKNIQYF. In DNA, the CDR3 is TGTGCCAGCAGCCAAGTGGGGGTGATCAAAAACATTCAGTACTTC.

The chain links TRBV2 to TRBJ1-1; maybe TRBD1 (6 bases). Trimming took off 4 bases at V and 4 bases at J, with 13 bases between the two ends. CDR1 and CDR2 (germline): SNHLY, FYNNEI. CDR3 length: 14 residues. CDR3 region: CASSADRRSTEAFF. CDR3 bases: TGTGCCAGCAGTGCCGACAGGCGGTCCACTGAAGCTTTCTTT.

This clonotype was picked up a small number of times. V is TRBV13 and J is TRBJ2-3, with D unresolved. V was shortened by 6 bases and J by 10 bases, with 14 bases between the two germline ends. Germline assignment: CDR1 PRHDT and CDR2 FYEKMQ (reference sequence). The CDR3 is 12 residues long. The DNA of the CDR3 is TGTGCCAGCAGGTCCACACCGGGCCCGCAGTATTTT. It encodes CASRSTPGPQYF.

V and J are TRBV7-2 and TRBJ2-1; no clear D gene. CDR3 length: 12 amino acids. V shed 5 bases and J shed 13 bases, with 15 bases lying between them. Germline CDR1 SGHTA, CDR2 FQGNSA. The CDR3 bases are TGTGCCAGCAGCCCCGTTGGAGAGACCCAGTTCTTC. Translation gives CASSPVGETQFF.

This clonotype was seen a handful of times. The V and J genes are TRBV29-1 and TRBJ2-7; the D gene is possibly TRBD1 (5 bases). Germline lookup yields CDR1 SQVTM and CDR2 ANQGSEA. V shed 8 bases and J shed 0 bases, with 11 bases lying between them. The CDR3 totals 12 residues. CDR3 bases: TGCAGCCATAGCAGGGACTCCTACGAGCAGTACTTC. Protein: CSHSRDSYEQYF.

This clonotype was picked up many times. The J gene is TRBJ1-5, the V gene TRBV12-3 or TRBV12-4, with TRBD1 identical over 8 bases. The junction had 0 bases not matched to a gene; V was cut back by 6 bases and J by 5 bases. The CDR3 extends over 12 amino acids. The CDR3 spells CASRTGDQPQHF. The DNA for the CDR3 is TGTGCCAGCAGGACAGGGGATCAGCCCCAGCATTTT.

This clonotype was detected only a few times. The chain recombines TRBV20-1 with TRBJ1-4; 7 positions agree with TRBD1. The germline V gene encodes CDR1 DFQATT and CDR2 SNEGSKA (reference sequence). CDR3 length: 14 amino acids. V lost 3 bases and J lost 8; bases outside the gene matches: 9. CDR3 protein: CSASEDRVGEKLFF. The CDR3 DNA reads TGCAGTGCTAGTGAAGACAGGGTCGGCGAAAAACTGTTTTTT.

The rearrangement uses TRBV20-1 and TRBJ1-3, with a weak D call TRBD1 (5 bases). This CDR3 comprises 15 residues. Trimming removed 3 bases from V and 0 bases from J, with 12 bases in between. Per germline, CDR1 DFQATT and CDR2 SNEGSKA (reference sequence). CDR3 nucleotide sequence: TGCAGTGCTAGGGGCAGCGGACACTCTGGAAACACCATATATTTT. This encodes CSARGSGHSGNTIYF.